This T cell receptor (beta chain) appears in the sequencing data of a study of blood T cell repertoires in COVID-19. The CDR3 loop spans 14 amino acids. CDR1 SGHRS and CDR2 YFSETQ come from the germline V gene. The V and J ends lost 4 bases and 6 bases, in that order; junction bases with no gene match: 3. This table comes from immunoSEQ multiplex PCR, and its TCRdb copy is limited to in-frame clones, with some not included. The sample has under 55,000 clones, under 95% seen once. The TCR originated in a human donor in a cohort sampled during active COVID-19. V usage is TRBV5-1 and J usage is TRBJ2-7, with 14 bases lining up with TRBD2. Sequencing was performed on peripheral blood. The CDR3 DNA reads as TGCGCCAGCAGCCCAGGACTAGCGGGAGGCGAGCAGTACTTC. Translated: CASSPGLAGGEQYF. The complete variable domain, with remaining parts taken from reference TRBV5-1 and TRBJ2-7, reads KAGVTQTPRYLIKTRGQQVTLSCSPISGHRSVSWYQQTPGQGLQFLFEYFSETQRNKGNFPGRFSGRQFSNSRSEMNVSTLELGDSALYLCASSPGLAGGEQYFGPGTRLTVT.